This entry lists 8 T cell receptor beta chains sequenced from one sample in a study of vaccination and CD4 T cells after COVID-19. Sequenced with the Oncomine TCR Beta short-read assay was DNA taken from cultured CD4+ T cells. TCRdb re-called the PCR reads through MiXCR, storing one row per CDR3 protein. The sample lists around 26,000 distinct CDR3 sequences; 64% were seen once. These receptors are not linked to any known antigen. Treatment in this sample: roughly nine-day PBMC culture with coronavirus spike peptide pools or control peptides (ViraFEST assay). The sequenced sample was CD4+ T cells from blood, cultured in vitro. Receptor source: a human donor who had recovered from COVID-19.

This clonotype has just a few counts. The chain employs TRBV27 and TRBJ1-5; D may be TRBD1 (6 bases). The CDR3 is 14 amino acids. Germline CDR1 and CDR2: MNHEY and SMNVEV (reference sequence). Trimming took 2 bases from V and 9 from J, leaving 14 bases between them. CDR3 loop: CASSLVGGGGPQHF. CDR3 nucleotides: TGTGCCAGCAGTTTAGTGGGGGGCGGTGGGCCCCAGCATTTT.

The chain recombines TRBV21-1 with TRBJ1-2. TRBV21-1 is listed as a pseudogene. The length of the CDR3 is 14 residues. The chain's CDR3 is CASSTGLVDYGYTF. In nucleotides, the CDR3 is TGTGCCAGCAGCACAGGGCTAGTTGACTATGGCTACACCTTC.

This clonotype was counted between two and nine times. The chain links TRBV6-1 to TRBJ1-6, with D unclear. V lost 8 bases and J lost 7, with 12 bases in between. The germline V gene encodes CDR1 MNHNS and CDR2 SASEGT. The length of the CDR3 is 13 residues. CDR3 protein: CASAYDPNSPLHF. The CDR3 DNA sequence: TGTGCCAGCGCTTACGACCCAAATTCACCCCTCCACTTT.

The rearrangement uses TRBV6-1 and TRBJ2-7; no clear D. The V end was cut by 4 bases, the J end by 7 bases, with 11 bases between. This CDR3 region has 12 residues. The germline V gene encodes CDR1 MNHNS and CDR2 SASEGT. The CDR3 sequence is CASSGVLSEQYF. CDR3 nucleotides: TGTGCCAGCAGTGGGGTCCTTTCGGAGCAGTACTTC.

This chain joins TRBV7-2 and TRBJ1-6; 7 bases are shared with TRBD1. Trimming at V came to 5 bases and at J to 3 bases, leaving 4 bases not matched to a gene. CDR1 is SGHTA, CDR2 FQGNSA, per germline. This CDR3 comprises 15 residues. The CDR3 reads CASSLRDSYNSPLHF. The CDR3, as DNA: TGTGCCAGCAGCCTCCGGGACAGCTATAATTCACCCCTCCACTTT.

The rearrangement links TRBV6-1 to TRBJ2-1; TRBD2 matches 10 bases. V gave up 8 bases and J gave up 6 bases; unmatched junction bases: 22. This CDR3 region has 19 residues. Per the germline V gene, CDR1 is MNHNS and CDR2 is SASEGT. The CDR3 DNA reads TGTGCCAGCGGGCCCGCTTCCAGCGGGAGGGCCCTCTCGCGCAATGAGCAGTTCTTC. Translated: CASGPASSGRALSRNEQFF.

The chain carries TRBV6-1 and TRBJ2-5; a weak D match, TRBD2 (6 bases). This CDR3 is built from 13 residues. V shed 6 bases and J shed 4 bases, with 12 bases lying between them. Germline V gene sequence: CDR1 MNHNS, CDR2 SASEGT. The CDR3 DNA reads TGTGCCAGCAGCCAAAGGGGAGGAGAGACCCAGTACTTC. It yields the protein CASSQRGGETQYF.

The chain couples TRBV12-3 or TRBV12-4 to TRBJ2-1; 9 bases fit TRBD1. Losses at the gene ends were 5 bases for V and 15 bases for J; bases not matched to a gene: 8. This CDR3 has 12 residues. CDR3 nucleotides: TGTGCCAGCAGTCTGACAGGGGGGCCGCGGTTCTTC. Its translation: CASSLTGGPRFF.